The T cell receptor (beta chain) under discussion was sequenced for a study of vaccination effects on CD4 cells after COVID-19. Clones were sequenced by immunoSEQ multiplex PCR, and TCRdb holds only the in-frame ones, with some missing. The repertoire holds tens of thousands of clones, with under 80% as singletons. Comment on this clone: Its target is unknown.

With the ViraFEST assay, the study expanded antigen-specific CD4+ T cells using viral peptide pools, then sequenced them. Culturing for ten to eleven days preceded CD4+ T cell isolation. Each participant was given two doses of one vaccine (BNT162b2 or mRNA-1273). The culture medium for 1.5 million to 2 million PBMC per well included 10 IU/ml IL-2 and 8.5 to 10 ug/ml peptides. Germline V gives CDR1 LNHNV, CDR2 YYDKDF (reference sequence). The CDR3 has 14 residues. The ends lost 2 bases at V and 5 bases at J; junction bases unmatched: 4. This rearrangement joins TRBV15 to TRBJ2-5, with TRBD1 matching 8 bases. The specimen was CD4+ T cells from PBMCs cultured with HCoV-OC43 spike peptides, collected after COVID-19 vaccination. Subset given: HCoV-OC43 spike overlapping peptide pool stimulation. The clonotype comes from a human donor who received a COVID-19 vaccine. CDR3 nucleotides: TGTGCCACCAGCAGACAGGGGGCTGGGGAGACCCAGTACTTC. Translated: CATSRQGAGETQYF.